The entry below describes one T cell receptor beta chain. This sample's time point: persistent/refractory GD, antithyroid drugs over 5 years with positive TRAb. RNA from PBMCs was the source of the TCR library. This CDR3 contains 18 residues. Trimming cost V 5 bases and J 0 bases; bases outside gene matches: 15. CDR1 is MDHEN and CDR2 is SYDVKM in the germline V gene. The sample belongs to a study of regulatory T cells in long-lasting Graves disease. Arm-PCR of CDR3 regions and iRepertoire HTBI primers were the basis on which TCR beta libraries were built. Per the authors' pipeline: Across samples, around 60 TRBV and some 14 TRBJ segments were found. TCRdb called the multiplex PCR reads again in MiXCR, with one record for every CDR3 protein. The V and J calls, along with clone size, are taken from TCRdb and not from the paper's own processing. This table holds 310,000 or so distinct CDR3 sequences, 20% to 25% found once.

The sequencing here drew on peripheral blood mononuclear cells (PBMCs), taken when the disease was refractory, from a patient treated with antithyroid drugs. The clonotype originates from a female donor with Graves disease. V gene TRBV28 combines with J gene TRBJ1-2, with 7 bases identical to TRBD1. The CDR3 nucleotides read TGTGCCAGCAGTCAGCTCCGGGACAGTGAGGGGACTAACTATGGCTACACCTTC. It yields the protein CASSQLRDSEGTNYGYTF.